A selection of T cell receptor beta chains follows, all from one sample in a study of human T cells and chemical hapten exposure. TCRdb reanalysed the RACE reads using MiXCR and keeps one entry per CDR3 protein. This sample yields tens of thousands of distinct CDR3 sequences, of which about 8% are seen a single time; roughly 1.4% belongs to the top ten. This specimen was whole blood, taken in connection with sensitization to the hapten diphenylcyclopropenone (DPC). The receptors shown here come from a woman in her twenties or thirties with alopecia areata. Some clones in this sample may be carry-over from other donors' samples. Each CDR3 is given with its conserved first and last residue. The order of the fields is CDR3 protein, CDR3 DNA, D gene, clone size, V gene, J gene. D genes are given only for firm matches. The size of a clone is reported for some rows only, either as once, few or many, or as a class for expanded clones.

CDR3 protein: CASSLGRGYNSPLHF
CDR3 DNA: TGTGCCAGCAGCTTGGGTAGGGGCTACAATTCACCCCTCCACTTT
D gene: NA
clone size: many
V gene: TRBV5-5
J gene: TRBJ1-6

CDR3 protein: CSAPYGGPEAAFF
CDR3 DNA: TGCAGTGCTCCGTATGGGGGCCCCGAGGCAGCTTTCTTT
D gene: NA
clone size: few
V gene: TRBV20-1
J gene: TRBJ1-1

CDR3 protein: CASSPDRAHGYTF
CDR3 DNA: TGCGCCAGCAGTCCGGACAGGGCCCATGGCTACACCTTC
D gene: TRBD1
clone size: many
V gene: TRBV5-1
J gene: TRBJ1-2

CDR3 protein: CASSPGGSGGANEQFF
CDR3 DNA: TGTGCCAGCAGCCCTGGTGGTAGCGGGGGGGCCAATGAGCAGTTCTTC
D gene: TRBD2
clone size: few
V gene: TRBV7-6
J gene: TRBJ2-1

CDR3 protein: CASSAIRDSWGNEQFF
CDR3 DNA: TGTGCCAGTAGCGCTATCCGGGACAGTTGGGGCAATGAGCAGTTCTTC
D gene: TRBD1
clone size: many
V gene: TRBV19
J gene: TRBJ2-1

CDR3 protein: CASSLGDSAYNEQFF
CDR3 DNA: TGTGCCAGCAGCTTAGGTGACAGTGCCTACAATGAGCAGTTCTTC
D gene: NA
clone size: many
V gene: TRBV7-3
J gene: TRBJ2-1

CDR3 protein: CASSLAGGGSGYTF
CDR3 DNA: TGTGCCAGCAGCTTGGCTGGGGGAGGGAGTGGCTACACCTTC
D gene: NA
clone size: NA
V gene: TRBV5-4
J gene: TRBJ1-2

CDR3 protein: CASSLAGQGKTEAFF
CDR3 DNA: TGTGCCAGCAGCTTAGCGGGACAGGGTAAGACTGAAGCTTTCTTT
D gene: TRBD1
clone size: NA
V gene: TRBV7-8
J gene: TRBJ1-1

CDR3 protein: CASSPQGLAGAYNEQFF
CDR3 DNA: TGTGCCAGCTCCCCGCAGGGACTAGCGGGGGCCTACAATGAGCAGTTCTTC
D gene: TRBD2
clone size: few
V gene: TRBV18
J gene: TRBJ2-1

CDR3 protein: CASSYGLNQPQHF
CDR3 DNA: TGTGCCAGCAGTTACGGGCTAAATCAGCCCCAGCATTTT
D gene: NA
clone size: few
V gene: TRBV6-5
J gene: TRBJ1-5

CDR3 protein: CASSFLRPGTGSGYTF
CDR3 DNA: TGTGCCAGCAGCTTCCTCCGTCCAGGGACAGGGTCTGGCTACACCTTC
D gene: TRBD1
clone size: NA
V gene: TRBV11-2
J gene: TRBJ1-2

CDR3 protein: CASSQGLGRGGSPLHF
CDR3 DNA: TGTGCCAGCAGCCAAGGGCTGGGCAGGGGAGGCTCACCCCTCCACTTT
D gene: NA
clone size: many
V gene: TRBV14
J gene: TRBJ1-6

CDR3 protein: CSATGQVAGQPQHF
CDR3 DNA: TGCAGTGCTACCGGACAGGTTGCCGGTCAGCCCCAGCATTTT
D gene: TRBD1
clone size: few
V gene: TRBV20-1
J gene: TRBJ1-5

CDR3 protein: CAISESASSGTVQETQYF
CDR3 DNA: TGTGCCATCAGTGAGTCCGCTTCTAGCGGGACCGTCCAAGAGACCCAGTACTTC
D gene: TRBD2
clone size: NA
V gene: TRBV10-3
J gene: TRBJ2-5

CDR3 protein: CASSLAMASRDYEQYF
CDR3 DNA: TGTGCCAGCAGCTTAGCCATGGCTAGTCGGGACTACGAGCAGTACTTC
D gene: NA
clone size: many
V gene: TRBV7-9
J gene: TRBJ2-7

CDR3 protein: CASSQDLGVGTEAFF
CDR3 DNA: TGTGCCAGCAGCCAAGATTTGGGGGTTGGAACTGAAGCTTTCTTT
D gene: NA
clone size: NA
V gene: TRBV3-1
J gene: TRBJ1-1